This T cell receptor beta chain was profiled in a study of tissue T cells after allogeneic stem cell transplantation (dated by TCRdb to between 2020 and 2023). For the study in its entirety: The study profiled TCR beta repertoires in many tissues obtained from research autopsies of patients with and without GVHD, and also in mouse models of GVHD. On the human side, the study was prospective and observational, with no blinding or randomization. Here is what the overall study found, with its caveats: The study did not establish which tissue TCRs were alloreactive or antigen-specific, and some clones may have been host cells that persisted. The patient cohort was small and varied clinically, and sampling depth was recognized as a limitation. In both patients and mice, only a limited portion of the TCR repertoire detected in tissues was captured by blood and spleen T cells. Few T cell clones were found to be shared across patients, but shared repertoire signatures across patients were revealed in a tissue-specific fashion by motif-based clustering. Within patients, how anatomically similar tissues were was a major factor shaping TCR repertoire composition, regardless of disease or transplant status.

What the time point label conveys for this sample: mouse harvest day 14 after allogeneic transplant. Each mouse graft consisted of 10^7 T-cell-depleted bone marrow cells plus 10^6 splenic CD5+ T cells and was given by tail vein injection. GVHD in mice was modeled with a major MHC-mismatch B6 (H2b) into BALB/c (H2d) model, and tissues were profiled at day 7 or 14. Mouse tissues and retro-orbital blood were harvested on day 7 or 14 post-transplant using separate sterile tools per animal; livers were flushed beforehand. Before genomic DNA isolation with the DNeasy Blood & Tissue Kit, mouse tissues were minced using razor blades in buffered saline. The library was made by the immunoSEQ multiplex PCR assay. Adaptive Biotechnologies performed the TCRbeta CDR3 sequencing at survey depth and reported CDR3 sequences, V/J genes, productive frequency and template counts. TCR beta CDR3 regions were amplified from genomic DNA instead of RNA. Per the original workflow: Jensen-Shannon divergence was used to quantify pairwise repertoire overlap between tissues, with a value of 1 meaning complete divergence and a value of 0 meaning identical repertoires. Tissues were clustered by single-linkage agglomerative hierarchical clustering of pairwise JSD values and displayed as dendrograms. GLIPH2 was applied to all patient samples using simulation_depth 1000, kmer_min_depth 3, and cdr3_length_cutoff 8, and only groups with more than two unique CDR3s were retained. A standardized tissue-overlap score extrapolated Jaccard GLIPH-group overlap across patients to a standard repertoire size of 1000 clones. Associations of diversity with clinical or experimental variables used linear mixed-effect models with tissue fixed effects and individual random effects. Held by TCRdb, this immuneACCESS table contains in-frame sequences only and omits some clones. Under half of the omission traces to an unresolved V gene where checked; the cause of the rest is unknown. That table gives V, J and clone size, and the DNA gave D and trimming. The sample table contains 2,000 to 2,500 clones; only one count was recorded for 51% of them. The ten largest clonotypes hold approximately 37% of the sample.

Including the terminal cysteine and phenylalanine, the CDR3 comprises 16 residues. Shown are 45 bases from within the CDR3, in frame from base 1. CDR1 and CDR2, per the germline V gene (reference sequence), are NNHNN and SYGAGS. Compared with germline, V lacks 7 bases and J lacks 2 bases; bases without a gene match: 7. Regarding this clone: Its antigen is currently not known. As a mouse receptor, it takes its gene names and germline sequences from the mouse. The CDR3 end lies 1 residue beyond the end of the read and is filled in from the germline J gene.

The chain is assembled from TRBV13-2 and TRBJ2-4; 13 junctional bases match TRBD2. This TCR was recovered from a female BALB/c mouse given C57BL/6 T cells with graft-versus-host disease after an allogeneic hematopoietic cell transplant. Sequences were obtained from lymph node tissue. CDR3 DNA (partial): TGTGCCAGCAGTCCCGGGACTGGGGGGGTTCAAAACACCTTGTAC. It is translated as CASSPGTGGVQNTLY. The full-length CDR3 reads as CASSPGTGGVQNTLYF.